Listed here are 18 T cell receptor beta chains from one sample, sequenced in a study of OX40 agonist ivuxolimab in advanced cancers. Sequencing was performed with immunoSEQ multiplex PCR; in TCRdb, only in-frame clones are kept and a portion is missing. Of 72,000 or so clones listed, about 85% are singletons. Sequences were derived from CD4+ or CD8+ T cells sorted from blood, sampled in a trial of the OX40 agonist ivuxolimab. These receptors originate from an adult with an advanced solid tumor such as melanoma, head and neck, liver or kidney cancer.

The chain joins TRBV7-9 to TRBJ1-2; TRBD1 is a possible D gene (5 bases). The CDR3 consists of 14 residues. CDR1 and CDR2 (germline): SEHNR, FQNEAQ (reference sequence). Trimming took off 0 bases at V and 2 bases at J, with 7 bases between the two ends. The CDR3 is CASSLASGNYGYTF. CDR3 coding DNA: TGTGCCAGCAGCTTAGCTTCAGGGAACTATGGCTACACCTTC.

The count of this clone is one. The chain links TRBV30 to TRBJ2-3; D may correspond to TRBD1 or TRBD2 (5 bases each). There are 17 residues in the CDR3. Germline CDR1 GTSNPN, CDR2 SVGIG (reference sequence). Trimming left V 0 bases short and J 0 bases short, with 16 bases between. CDR3 in DNA: TGTGCCTGGAGTGTACTCGGGGCCAGGACTAGCACAGATACGCAGTATTTT. It codes for CAWSVLGARTSTDTQYF.

The chain carries TRBV10-3 and TRBJ2-1; 7 bases fit TRBD2. V lost 8 bases to trimming and J lost 7 bases; unmatched junction nucleotides: 20. Germline CDR1 and CDR2: ENHRY and SYGVKD. This CDR3 contains 17 residues. In DNA, the CDR3 is TGTGCCATCGTGCGGGGCCAGCCGGCGGGAGCGGGAAATGAGCAGTTCTTC. Its protein is CAIVRGQPAGAGNEQFF.

This clone came up a few times. This chain joins TRBV4-1 and TRBJ1-2, with 11 bases fitting TRBD1. This CDR3 is 15 amino acids long. Germline V gives CDR1 MGHRA, CDR2 YSYEKL. V lost 5 bases and J lost 4; bases outside the gene matches: 6. The CDR3 here is CASSTRTGGSYGYTF. Here the CDR3 DNA reads TGCGCCAGCAGCACCCGGACAGGGGGCTCCTATGGCTACACCTTC.

Here the CDR3 DNA reads TGTGCCAGCAGCCCACGGGGGGCAGAGGAAAAACTGTTTTTT. This gives the protein CASSPRGAEEKLFF. V and J are TRBV5-7 and TRBJ1-4; a possible D gene is TRBD1 (6 bases). TRBV5-7 is designated an ORF whose function remains uncertain. Trimming stripped 4 bases from V and 8 bases from J, with 15 bases between. CDR3 length: 14 amino acids.

This sequence joins TRBV5-5 and TRBJ1-2; D gene ambiguous. V lost 1 base, J lost 8 bases, and 9 bases lay in between. This CDR3 is built from 12 residues. Germline V gives CDR1 SGHKS, CDR2 YYEKEE (reference sequence). CDR3 residues: CASSLYLSGYTF. CDR3 nucleotide sequence: TGTGCCAGCAGCTTGTACCTCTCAGGCTACACCTTC.

DNA of the CDR3: TGCGCCAGCAGCTTGATAGGGGGCTCGAACACTGAAGCTTTCTTT. It codes for CASSLIGGSNTEAFF. This chain links TRBV5-1 with TRBJ1-1; TRBD1 matches at 7 bases. The CDR3 is 15 amino acids. Germline V lookup: CDR1 SGHRS, CDR2 YFSETQ. With 1 base clipped from V and 1 base from J, the junction kept 4 bases outside the gene matches.

The DNA of the CDR3 is TGTGCCTGGAGCTTGGGCGGGGGCGAAAAACTGTTTTTT. This encodes CAWSLGGGEKLFF. The V call is TRBV30, the J call TRBJ1-4; perhaps TRBD1 as D (6 bases). Germline V gene lookup returns CDR1 GTSNPN and CDR2 SVGIG (reference sequence). The V end lost 3 bases, the J end lost 8 bases, and 13 bases lay between the germline ends. The CDR3 is 13 residues long.

The chain links TRBV6-5 to TRBJ2-7; 7 bases fit TRBD1. V lost 6 bases and J lost 2; bases outside the gene matches: 7. The CDR3 extends over 14 amino acids. Germline assignment: CDR1 MNHEY and CDR2 SVGAGI. CDR3 sequence: CASSRGQITYEQYF. DNA of the CDR3: TGTGCCAGCAGCCGGGGACAGATCACCTACGAGCAGTACTTC.

The chain employs TRBV7-9 and TRBJ2-7, with TRBD1 identical over 8 bases. Germline CDR1 reads SEHNR; CDR2 reads FQNEAQ (reference sequence). The CDR3 extends over 14 amino acids. V was pared by 3 bases and J by 4 bases, with 5 bases of the junction left unmatched. The CDR3 bases are TGTGCCAGCAGCTTTGGGACAGGCCCTTACGAGCAGTACTTC. This gives the protein CASSFGTGPYEQYF.

This clone was counted once. This rearrangement joins TRBV5-5 to TRBJ2-7; the match to TRBD2 covers 9 bases. V trimming: 0 bases; J trimming: 6 bases; junction bases outside the gene matches: 13. This CDR3 comprises 17 residues. From germline, CDR1 is SGHKS and CDR2 YYEKEE (reference sequence). The CDR3 DNA reads as TGTGCCAGCAGCTTGGGATTTCAGCTAGCGGGATTTGGCGAGCAGTACTTC. This translates into CASSLGFQLAGFGEQYF.

The chain employs TRBV6-1 and TRBJ1-1; the match to TRBD1 covers 8 bases. Germline CDR1 and CDR2: MNHNS and SASEGT. The CDR3 has 14 amino acids. The junction had 8 bases not matched to a gene; V was cut back by 8 bases and J by 3 bases. The CDR3 DNA is TGTGCCAGCTCCACTGGACAGGGCCACACTGAAGCTTTCTTT. The encoded protein is CASSTGQGHTEAFF.

This chain links TRBV2 with TRBJ2-2, with 7 bases that match TRBD2. The ends lost 8 bases at V and 2 bases at J; junction bases unmatched: 5. The CDR3 contains 14 residues. The germline V gene encodes CDR1 SNHLY and CDR2 FYNNEI. CDR3 region: CASGGEQNTGELFF. The CDR3 DNA follows: TGTGCCAGCGGGGGGGAACAAAACACCGGGGAGCTGTTTTTT.

This chain uses TRBV5-5 with TRBJ2-7; 13 nucleotides agree with TRBD2. The germline gives CDR1 SGHKS, CDR2 YYEKEE (reference sequence). The V gene end was trimmed by 3 bases and the J gene end by 5 bases; junction bases not matched to a gene: 5. The CDR3 loop spans 15 amino acids. The CDR3 here is CASSSNGLAGDEQYF. The CDR3 DNA is TGTGCCAGCAGCTCAAACGGACTAGCGGGAGACGAGCAGTACTTC.

This clone appeared a few times. J is TRBJ1-2 and V is TRBV10-3; 8 bases line up with TRBD1. The CDR3 is 13 amino acids. Trimming at V came to 6 bases and at J to 8 bases, leaving 8 bases not matched to a gene. Germline V gives CDR1 ENHRY, CDR2 SYGVKD. This CDR3 reads CAIRAGTGEGYTF. CDR3 bases: TGTGCCATCAGAGCCGGGACAGGCGAAGGCTACACCTTC.

This clone was counted a single time. It differs at one base from a far larger clone, so likely a read error. The chain recombines TRBV5-1 with TRBJ2-2, with D perhaps TRBD2 (5 bases). Germline lookup yields CDR1 SGHRS and CDR2 YFSETQ. This CDR3 comprises 16 residues. V gave up 0 bases and J gave up 1 base, with 10 bases separating them. This CDR3 is CASSLAGIQNTGELFF. DNA of the CDR3: TGCGCCAGCAGCTTGGCCGGGATTCAGAACACCGGGGAGCTGTTTTTT.

The rearrangement joins TRBV6-6 to TRBJ1-2, with 9 bases fitting TRBD1. Germline V gene data show CDR1 as MNHNY and CDR2 as SVGAGI (reference sequence). CDR3 length: 12 residues. Unmatched junction bases numbered 5, after V lost 8 bases and J lost 7 bases. The DNA for the CDR3 is TGTGCCAGCTCCTCGACAGGGGGTGGCTACACCTTC. Amino acids: CASSSTGGGYTF.

J is TRBJ2-3 and V is TRBV9; possibly TRBD1 for D (8 bases). Trimming cost V 1 base and J 10 bases, with 16 bases left between them. This CDR3 is 14 amino acids long. Germline V CDR1 and CDR2: SGDLS, YYNGEE. In DNA form, the CDR3 reads TGTGCCAGCAGCGTACCCACAGGGGGGGCGCCGCAGTATTTT. Amino acid sequence: CASSVPTGGAPQYF.